This is a list of T cell receptor beta chains from one sample in a study of T cell responses to AZD1222 COVID-19 vaccine. TCRdb's copy holds only in-frame clones and misses some; the assay was immunoSEQ multiplex PCR. The profile covers 90,000 to 150,000 clones, with 85% to 90% appearing a single time and under 4.5% taken by the ten largest. The sequences come from peripheral blood, collected on day 0 of AZD1222 vaccination. Receptors originate from an adult in good health. Both conserved end residues are part of each CDR3. The D gene is left open where the match is weak. Clone size, where shown, is once, few, many, or a class for clones that have expanded.

j_call	d_call	clone_size	v_call	cdr3_nt	cdr3_aa
TRBJ1-2	.	.	TRBV5-4	TGTGCCAGCAGCTTCGAACAGGGACGGTACGGCTACACCTTC	CASSFEQGRYGYTF
TRBJ2-6	.	.	TRBV29-1	TGCAGCGGGATGACGCGGGCAGACTCTGGGGCCAACGTCCTGACTTTC	CSGMTRADSGANVLTF
TRBJ1-1	.	.	TRBV9	TGTGCCAGCAGCGTAGGGAAGGGCAGTATGAACACTGAAGCTTTCTTT	CASSVGKGSMNTEAFF
TRBJ2-7	TRBD2	.	TRBV7-2	TGTGCCAGCAGCCGGGAGGGCCGACGGGAGTACTTC	CASSREGRREYF
TRBJ1-6	.	.	TRBV19	TGTGCCAGTAGCGAACAGGGAACTGTCGGGTCACCCCTCCACTTT	CASSEQGTVGSPLHF
TRBJ1-4	.	.	TRBV6-5	TGTGCCAGCAGCAGGGACGGTAATGAAAAACTGTTTTTT	CASSRDGNEKLFF
TRBJ2-5	.	.	TRBV4-2	TGTGCCAGCAGCCAACAGGGTTCGGAGACCCAGTACTTC	CASSQQGSETQYF
TRBJ2-5	TRBD2	.	TRBV5-1	TGCGCCAGCTGTTACGGGTCGGGAGGAGAGACCCAGTACTTC	CASCYGSGGETQYF
TRBJ2-5	.	.	TRBV2	TGTGCCAGCAGTGGAGGTGGGTGGAGGCAAGAGACCCAGTACTTC	CASSGGGWRQETQYF
TRBJ1-6	.	.	TRBV27	TGTGCCAGCAGTTCCCGGACAGCGAACAATTCACCCCTCCACTTT	CASSSRTANNSPLHF
TRBJ2-7	.	.	TRBV4-1	TGCGCCAGCAGTAGGATATTGGGGTTTGCCAAGCAGTACTTC	CASSRILGFAKQYF
TRBJ2-2	.	few	TRBV6-2/TRBV6-3	TGTGCCAGCAGTAGTAACACCGGGGAGCTGTTTTTT	CASSSNTGELFF
TRBJ1-3	.	.	TRBV6-5	TGTGCCAGCATCTCAGGCCAGGCTGGAAACACCATATATTTT	CASISGQAGNTIYF
TRBJ1-1	.	.	TRBV21-1	TGTGCCAGCAGCAAAGCGGGCAGGGGACGGGGCACTGAAGCTTTCTTT	CASSKAGRGRGTEAFF
TRBJ1-2	TRBD1	.	TRBV6-2/TRBV6-3	TGTGCCAGCAGTCAGGACAGGGGGCCCGGCTACACCTTC	CASSQDRGPGYTF
TRBJ1-5	TRBD1	.	TRBV15	TGTGCCACCAGCAGATTAAAGTGGACAGGGTCTGTCCAATATAGCAATCAGCCCCAGCATTTT	CATSRLKWTGSVQYSNQPQHF
TRBJ2-4	.	.	TRBV11-3	TGTGCCAGCAGCTCGGACAGTAAAAACATTCAGTACTTC	CASSSDSKNIQYF
TRBJ2-7	TRBD1	once	TRBV14	TGTGCCAGCAGTCCTTGGGGACAGGGATTAGGGGAGCAGTACTTC	CASSPWGQGLGEQYF
TRBJ2-7	.	.	TRBV5-6	TGTGCCAGCAGCTTGGGGCTGGGGCTTTCCTACGAGCAGTACTTC	CASSLGLGLSYEQYF
TRBJ1-1	.	.	TRBV9	TGTGCCAGCAGCCCCGGCACCAAAACTGAAGCTTTCTTT	CASSPGTKTEAFF
TRBJ1-2	.	.	TRBV19	TGTGCCAGTAGATCGGATAGGGACGGGGCCTATGGCTACACCTTC	CASRSDRDGAYGYTF
TRBJ1-1	.	.	TRBV3-1/TRBV3-2	TGTGCCAGCAGCCAATCGGGGGCCGTCACTGAAGCTTTCTTT	CASSQSGAVTEAFF
TRBJ2-3	.	.	TRBV4-3	TGCGCCAGCAGCCAAGGGGCAGGGGGCACAGATACGCAGTATTTT	CASSQGAGGTDTQYF